A single sample is the source of the 23 T cell receptor beta chains below, sequenced in a study of OX40 agonist ivuxolimab in advanced cancers. The method was immunoSEQ multiplex PCR; TCRdb's version includes in-frame clones alone and lacks a portion of them. The sample gives tens of thousands of clones, around 88% of which show up once; approximately 15% is in the top ten. Sequenced material: CD4+ or CD8+ T cells sorted from blood, taken in a trial of the OX40 agonist ivuxolimab. Receptors were obtained from an adult with an advanced solid tumor such as melanoma, head and neck, liver or kidney cancer.

This chain links TRBV11-2 with TRBJ2-1, with D possibly being TRBD1 or TRBD2 (5 bases each). This CDR3 has 15 residues. V was pared by 1 base and J by 4 bases, with 11 bases between. CDR1 and CDR2 from the germline V gene are SGHAT and FQNNGV. The CDR3 reads CASSLVVGDYNEQFF. The CDR3 region has the DNA TGTGCCAGCAGCTTAGTTGTGGGGGATTACAATGAGCAGTTCTTC.

The genes are TRBV6-6 and TRBJ2-1, with 7 nucleotides matching TRBD2. Per the germline V gene, CDR1 is MNHNY and CDR2 is SVGAGI (reference sequence). V dropped 6 bases and J dropped 6; count of bases not matched to a gene: 8. The CDR3 has 14 amino acids. Written as DNA, the CDR3 is TGTGCCAGCAGGCTGGCGGGAGAGGGCAATGAGCAGTTCTTC. Its protein product is CASRLAGEGNEQFF.

A few counts support this clone. V usage is TRBV9 and J usage is TRBJ1-2; possibly TRBD1 for D (5 bases). CDR1 and CDR2 (germline): SGDLS, YYNGEE. V lost 6 bases and J 2 bases, leaving 14 bases between the germline ends. The CDR3 runs to 14 residues. CDR3 in DNA: TGTGCCAGCAATCCAGGGAATACGAACTATGGCTACACCTTC. Translating gives CASNPGNTNYGYTF.

The chain uses TRBV5-4 and TRBJ2-2; D ambiguous. The V end lost 0 bases, the J end lost 0 bases, and 12 bases lay between the germline ends. Germline loops: CDR1 SGHNT, CDR2 YYREEE (reference sequence). This CDR3 is built from 17 residues. The CDR3 region is CASSLGPGDANTGELFF. The CDR3 DNA sequence: TGTGCCAGCAGCTTGGGTCCAGGAGACGCGAACACCGGGGAGCTGTTTTTT. Filled out from reference TRBV5-4 and TRBJ2-2, the complete variable domain reads ETGVTQSPTHLIKTRGQQVTLRCSSQSGHNTVSWYQQALGQGPQFIFQYYREEENGRGNFPPRFSGLQFPNYSSELNVNALELDDSALYLCASSLGPGDANTGELFFGEGSRLTVL.

This chain connects TRBV19 to TRBJ1-1; 12 bases are shared with TRBD1. The length of the CDR3 is 16 residues. Trimming took 5 bases from V and 5 from J; bases not matched to a gene: 9. Per the germline V gene, CDR1 is LNHDA and CDR2 is SQIVND (reference sequence). CDR3 in DNA: TGTGCCAGTAGTTCGGGACAGGGGGCTTGGGGGACTGAAGCTTTCTTT. Protein: CASSSGQGAWGTEAFF.

The chain combines TRBV6-5 with TRBJ2-3; D might be TRBD2 (5 bases). V was trimmed by 5 bases and J by 5 bases, leaving 8 bases between them. The V gene's germline CDR1 is MNHEY and CDR2 SVGAGI. The CDR3 is 12 residues long. The CDR3 spells CASSRRGDTQYF. The CDR3 DNA sequence: TGTGCCAGCAGTCGACGGGGAGATACGCAGTATTTT.

The chain carries TRBV6-4 and TRBJ1-5; D is uncertain. The CDR3 is 13 amino acids. CDR1 is MRHNA, CDR2 SNTAGT, per germline. The ends were cut back, 4 bases at V and 4 bases at J, with 8 bases in the middle. CDR3 sequence reads: CASSGEENQPQHF. The CDR3 DNA is TGTGCCAGCAGTGGTGAGGAAAATCAGCCCCAGCATTTT.

The chain is built from TRBV6-1 and TRBJ2-1; possible D gene TRBD1, 6 bases. Deletions cut 2 bases from V and 8 bases from J, with 19 bases between. This CDR3 spans 16 amino acids. Germline V CDR1 and CDR2: MNHNS, SASEGT. CDR3 protein: CASSETGWLLGDEQFF. In nucleotides, the CDR3 is TGTGCCAGCAGTGAAACAGGGTGGCTTTTAGGCGATGAGCAGTTCTTC.

V is TRBV7-8 and J is TRBJ2-6; 10 bases fit TRBD1. The germline V gene encodes CDR1 SGHVS and CDR2 FQNEAQ. V was clipped by 5 bases and J by 0 bases; unmatched bases: 4. CDR3 length: 17 amino acids. DNA for the CDR3: TGTGCCAGCAGCCGGACAGGGGGAAGCTCTGGGGCCAACGTCCTGACTTTC. This codes for CASSRTGGSSGANVLTF.

This chain links TRBV2 with TRBJ1-1; TRBD1 might be the D (5 bases). This CDR3 is built from 15 residues. Germline CDR1 SNHLY, CDR2 FYNNEI. V was cut by 3 bases and J by 1 base, with 12 bases left in between. The CDR3 nucleotides are TGTGCCAGCAGTGATAAGGGACGGTCGAACACTGAAGCTTTCTTT. Protein product: CASSDKGRSNTEAFF.

The chain links TRBV7-3 to TRBJ2-3; perhaps TRBD2 as D (6 bases). V lost 5 bases and J lost 5, with 14 bases in between. Germline lookup yields CDR1 SGHTA and CDR2 FQGTGA. CDR3 length: 14 residues. Written as DNA, the CDR3 is TGTGCCAGCAGCCCCAGTGCGGGAAGAGATACGCAGTATTTT. Amino acids: CASSPSAGRDTQYF. The full variable domain, completed using reference TRBV7-3 and TRBJ2-3, is GAGVSQTPSNKVTEKGKYVELRCDPISGHTALYWYRQSLGQGPEFLIYFQGTGAADDSGLPNDRFFAVRPEGSVSTLKIQRTERGDSAVYLCASSPSAGRDTQYFGPGTRLTVL.

The chain combines TRBV5-1 with TRBJ1-4; TRBD1 agrees at 7 bases. The CDR3 covers 15 residues. V lost 1 base, J lost 4 bases, and 4 bases stayed unmatched. Germline V CDR1 and CDR2: SGHRS, YFSETQ. The CDR3 loop reads CASSLTGDRNEKLFF. The CDR3 nucleotides are TGCGCCAGCAGCTTGACAGGGGATCGTAATGAAAAACTGTTTTTT.

This chain connects TRBV7-8 to TRBJ2-2, with D perhaps matching TRBD1 or TRBD2 (5 bases each). Germline V gene sequence: CDR1 SGHVS, CDR2 FQNEAQ. With 7 bases removed from V and 4 bases from J, the gap between germline ends came to 19 bases. The CDR3 totals 16 residues. CDR3 sequence reads: CASTIGRQRSTGELFF. The CDR3 nucleotides read TGTGCCAGCACCATAGGACGACAGCGGAGCACCGGGGAGCTGTTTTTT.

The rearrangement uses TRBV7-9 and TRBJ1-4; D is unresolved. CDR3 length equals 14 residues. The germline V gene encodes CDR1 SEHNR and CDR2 FQNEAQ (reference sequence). Trimming removed 5 bases at V and 8 bases at J, with 15 bases between. The CDR3 coding sequence is TGTGCCAGCAGCACACGGGCCGCGGGGGAAAAACTGTTTTTT. This encodes CASSTRAAGEKLFF. Drawing the rest from reference TRBV7-9 and TRBJ1-4, the complete variable domain is DTGVSQNPRHKITKRGQNVTFRCDPISEHNRLYWYRQTLGQGPEFLTYFQNEAQLEKSRLLSDRFSAERPKGSFSTLEIQRTEQGDSAMYLCASSTRAAGEKLFFGSGTQLSVL.

The chain is built from TRBV15 and TRBJ1-1, with D unresolved. The germline gives CDR1 LNHNV, CDR2 YYDKDF (reference sequence). Trimming shortened V by 2 bases and J by 0 bases, and 4 bases separated the two germline ends. The CDR3 consists of 13 residues. The CDR3 DNA sequence: TGTGCCACCAGCAGAAGGTTGAACACTGAAGCTTTCTTT. It is translated as CATSRRLNTEAFF.

The V gene is TRBV28, the J gene TRBJ2-7; 8 bases line up with TRBD1. Germline V CDR1 and CDR2: MDHEN, SYDVKM. This CDR3 region has 13 residues. V was pared by 3 bases and J by 6 bases, with 4 bases of the junction left unmatched. Written as DNA, the CDR3 is TGTGCCAGCAGTTTGTACAGGGGGAGCGAGCAGTACTTC. Protein: CASSLYRGSEQYF.

This chain links TRBV7-6 with TRBJ2-5; 14 nucleotides align to TRBD2. The CDR3 has 16 residues. The germline gives CDR1 SGHVS, CDR2 FNYEAQ. V dropped 7 bases and J dropped 5; count of bases not matched to a gene: 9. The DNA for the CDR3 is TGTGCCAGCACCCTAGGGACTAGCGGGAGTGGGGAGACCCAGTACTTC. As protein: CASTLGTSGSGETQYF.

The chain is built from TRBV2 and TRBJ1-3, with 7 nucleotides matching TRBD1. V gave up 6 bases and J gave up 0 bases; unmatched junction bases: 5. CDR1 is SNHLY, CDR2 FYNNEI, per germline. The CDR3 extends over 15 amino acids. The DNA for the CDR3 is TGTGCCAGCAGAACAGGGGTCTTCTCTGGAAACACCATATATTTT. Amino acids: CASRTGVFSGNTIYF.

This chain joins TRBV7-3 and TRBJ2-1; 7 bases align to TRBD2. The CDR3 loop spans 16 amino acids. With V trimmed by 2 bases and J by 9 bases, 13 bases remained unmatched. The V gene's germline CDR1 is SGHTA and CDR2 FQGTGA. DNA for the CDR3: TGTGCCAGCAGCTTATATCCCACTGCGGGAGAGACTGAGCAGTTCTTC. This sequence encodes CASSLYPTAGETEQFF.

The chain is built from TRBV5-6 and TRBJ2-1, with 9 bases fitting TRBD2. V was clipped by 0 bases and J by 6 bases; unmatched bases: 7. The CDR3 contains 16 residues. Germline CDR1 reads SGHDT; CDR2 reads YYEEEE. The CDR3 reads CASSLDSGRIFNEQFF. CDR3 DNA sequence: TGTGCCAGCAGCTTGGATAGCGGGAGAATTTTCAATGAGCAGTTCTTC.

The chain joins TRBV5-1 to TRBJ2-7, with TRBD1 matching 7 bases. After removal of 6 bases from V and 1 base from J, the junction contained 4 bases not matched to a gene. The CDR3 length is 13 residues. Germline CDR1 and CDR2: SGHRS and YFSETQ. CDR3 loop: CASTGTESYEQYF. In DNA, the CDR3 is TGCGCCAGCACGGGGACAGAATCCTACGAGCAGTACTTC.

For the CDR3, the DNA is TGCAGTGCTAGTGTCAGGGAAGCTTTCTTT. Residues: CSASVREAFF. The chain carries TRBV20-1 and TRBJ1-1; D gene unclear. The CDR3 sequence is 10 residues long. Germline V gives CDR1 DFQATT, CDR2 SNEGSKA (reference sequence). The V end was cut by 3 bases, the J end by 8 bases, with 7 bases between.

The V call is TRBV7-2, the J call TRBJ1-6; D is ambiguous. Germline assignment: CDR1 SGHTA and CDR2 FQGNSA. Trimming stripped 1 base from V and 7 bases from J, with 11 bases between. The CDR3 extends over 15 amino acids. The CDR3 sequence is CASSLVVGGNSPLHF. The CDR3 region has the DNA TGTGCCAGCAGCTTAGTGGTGGGCGGGAATTCACCCCTCCACTTT.